This T cell receptor beta chain stems from a study of beta chain features in type 1 diabetes. The study, taken as a whole, reports: Reduced insertions and increased deletions marked VDJ junctions in type 1 diabetes patients. Shortening that was moderate but significant affected the TCRB CDR3s of Type 1 diabetes patients in all four CD4+ subsets.

Averaging approximately 120 mL, one heparinised blood draw came from each individual donor. CD4+ cells of the naive, central memory, regulatory and stem cell-like memory types were sorted via CD45RO/CCR7/CD25/CD127/CD95/CD27. Purity of each sorted population was above 95%. In its sample, this clone was seen a few times. Its specificity is not known. Germline values: CDR1 MDHEN, CDR2 SYDVKM. The length of the CDR3 is 14 residues. Unmatched junction bases numbered 10, after V lost 6 bases and J lost 8 bases. The investigators reverse transcribed all of the isolated RNA, so they sequenced expressed TCRB transcripts. Assay: immunoSEQ multiplex PCR; the TCRdb copy retains only in-frame clones and omits some. The table shows a few hundred thousand clones, with 14% occurring only once.

The sequence came from a man aged 25 to 45 with type 1 diabetes. Sequencing was carried out using naive CD4+ T cells from blood. The chain employs TRBV28 and TRBJ1-3; 7 positions match TRBD1. CDR3 region: CASSSGQWGDTIYF. CDR3 bases: TGTGCCAGCAGCTCGGGACAGTGGGGGGACACCATATATTTT.